Shown below are 20 T cell receptor beta chains from a single sample sequenced in a study of T cell responses to AZD1222 COVID-19 vaccine. Clones were read by immunoSEQ multiplex PCR, and TCRdb kept only the in-frame ones, dropping some. The top ten hold less than 9.5% of the sample, which has approximately 71,000 clones, 88% seen once. The sequenced sample was peripheral blood, obtained on day 0 of AZD1222 vaccination. The receptor set was obtained from an adult in good health.

The J gene is TRBJ2-5, the V gene TRBV2; 7 bases align to TRBD1. From germline, CDR1 is SNHLY and CDR2 FYNNEI. There are 17 residues in the CDR3. V was pared by 7 bases and J by 1 base, with 15 bases of the junction left unmatched. CDR3 DNA sequence: TGTGCCAGCAATATTGGGATAGGGGGCGCGTCCCAAGAGACCCAGTACTTC. Encoded protein: CASNIGIGGASQETQYF.

The CDR3 bases are TGTGCCAGCAAGACGGACAGAAGCACAGATACGCAGTATTTT. Protein sequence: CASKTDRSTDTQYF. J is TRBJ2-3 and V is TRBV2; D is possibly TRBD1 (6 bases). Trimming pared 7 bases from V and 0 bases from J, leaving 11 bases between. This CDR3 contains 14 residues. Germline V lookup: CDR1 SNHLY, CDR2 FYNNEI.

V and J are TRBV18 and TRBJ1-1, with TRBD1 as a possible D gene (6 bases). Trimming shortened V by 5 bases and J by 4 bases, and 8 bases separated the two germline ends. Germline V gene data show CDR1 as KGHSH and CDR2 as LQKENI. CDR3 length: 12 residues. The CDR3 spells CASSAGVTEAFF. The CDR3 DNA sequence: TGTGCCAGCTCAGCAGGGGTCACTGAAGCTTTCTTT.

This sequence joins TRBV10-3 and TRBJ2-7; TRBD2 matches 13 bases. V dropped 2 bases and J dropped 2; count of bases not matched to a gene: 0. The CDR3 loop spans 15 amino acids. The germline CDR1 and CDR2 sequences are ENHRY and SYGVKD. The CDR3 sequence: CAISEGTSGAYEQYF. The CDR3 nucleotides are TGTGCCATCAGTGAGGGGACTAGCGGGGCCTACGAGCAGTACTTC.

This clone was seen more than once but under ten times. A junction boundary mismatches the germline segment, possibly from a read error. CDR3 sequence reads: CASSSYRDISF. The CDR3 coding sequence is TGTGCCAGCAGTTCTTATCGGGACATCAGCTTC. The chain joins TRBV25-1 to TRBJ1-2; D possibly corresponds to TRBD1 (6 bases). The length of the CDR3 is 11 residues. Per germline, CDR1 MGHDK and CDR2 SYGVNS.

The chain joins TRBV23-1 to TRBJ2-3, with D perhaps matching TRBD1 (6 bases). TRBV23-1 carries the ORF label, with uncertain function. This CDR3 comprises 16 residues. V lost 2 bases to trimming and J lost 2 bases, with 14 bases between them. In DNA, the CDR3 is TGCGCCAGCAGTCAAATGGTCCGACAGGACACAGATACGCAGTATTTT. Protein product: CASSQMVRQDTDTQYF.

The chain is built from TRBV19 and TRBJ2-1; 14 bases are a match to TRBD2. The germline V gene encodes CDR1 LNHDA and CDR2 SQIVND (reference sequence). V dropped 3 bases and J dropped 6; count of bases not matched to a gene: 1. This CDR3 spans 15 amino acids. The CDR3 DNA reads as TGTGCCAGTAGTATGGGGACTAGCGGGAGCAATGAGCAGTTCTTC. Protein product: CASSMGTSGSNEQFF.

J is TRBJ2-6 and V is TRBV6-4, with D maybe TRBD2 (5 bases). With 2 bases removed from V and 0 bases from J, the gap between germline ends came to 5 bases. The V gene's germline CDR1 is MRHNA and CDR2 SNTAGT. The CDR3 totals 15 residues. CDR3 amino acids: CASSDRDSGANVLTF. In nucleotides, the CDR3 is TGTGCCAGCAGTGACCGGGACTCTGGGGCCAACGTCCTGACTTTC.

V usage is TRBV25-1 and J usage is TRBJ2-7; tentatively, D is TRBD2 (5 bases). Trimming took 3 bases from V and 3 from J, leaving 15 bases between them. The CDR3 is made up of 15 amino acids. Germline V gene lookup returns CDR1 MGHDK and CDR2 SYGVNS. CDR3 sequence: CASSERAGTIYEQYF. The CDR3 nucleotides read TGTGCCAGCAGTGAGAGGGCAGGAACTATCTACGAGCAGTACTTC.

The chain combines TRBV19 with TRBJ2-3; the match to TRBD1 covers 10 bases. Germline V gives CDR1 LNHDA, CDR2 SQIVND (reference sequence). The CDR3 has 15 residues. V lost 5 bases to trimming and J lost 5 bases; unmatched junction nucleotides: 7. CDR3 sequence reads: CASSADRGLLDTQYF. As DNA, the CDR3 is TGTGCCAGTAGTGCCGACAGGGGGCTGTTAGATACGCAGTATTTT.

This clone has only a few counts. The chain joins TRBV15 to TRBJ1-4; 8 bases agree with TRBD1. The CDR3 length is 16 residues. Germline CDR1 LNHNV, CDR2 YYDKDF (reference sequence). V was pared by 5 bases and J by 3 bases, with 8 bases of the junction left unmatched. The CDR3 loop reads CATSPRTGLANEKLFF. CDR3 bases: TGTGCCACCAGCCCACGGACAGGGTTAGCTAATGAAAAACTGTTTTTT.

V and J are TRBV12-3 or TRBV12-4 and TRBJ2-1; 7 nucleotides match TRBD2. This CDR3 comprises 13 residues. The V and J ends lost 3 bases and 6 bases, in that order; junction bases with no gene match: 2. The CDR3: CASSLGGANEQFF. The DNA for the CDR3 is TGTGCCAGCAGTTTGGGAGGGGCCAATGAGCAGTTCTTC.

The chain combines TRBV12-3 or TRBV12-4 with TRBJ2-1; D might be TRBD2 (6 bases). This CDR3 spans 12 amino acids. V lost 1 base and J lost 9, with 7 bases in between. For the CDR3, the DNA is TGTGCCAGCAGTTTAGGGGGGGTTGAGCAGTTCTTC. Translation: CASSLGGVEQFF.

The V and J genes are TRBV27 and TRBJ2-7; D remains ambiguous. V was shortened by 7 bases and J by 3 bases, with 4 bases between the two germline ends. This CDR3 region has 10 residues. Germline V gene lookup returns CDR1 MNHEY and CDR2 SMNVEV (reference sequence). CDR3 in amino acids: CASTLYEQYF. CDR3 DNA sequence: TGTGCCAGCACCCTCTACGAGCAGTACTTC.

The chain carries TRBV12-3 or TRBV12-4 and TRBJ1-2; 7 bases match TRBD1. Trimming at V came to 5 bases and at J to 8 bases, leaving 8 bases not matched to a gene. This CDR3 is built from 13 residues. As DNA, the CDR3 is TGTGCCAGCAGTCTGGGACAGTCATGGGGCTACACCTTC. It encodes CASSLGQSWGYTF.

This chain joins TRBV28 and TRBJ1-6, with D perhaps TRBD1 (5 bases). V lost 3 bases and J 4 bases, leaving 13 bases between the germline ends. CDR3 length: 16 residues. The germline V gene has CDR1 MDHEN and CDR2 SYDVKM. The CDR3 spells CASSLAGASYNSPLHF. In nucleotides, the CDR3 is TGTGCCAGCAGTTTGGCTGGGGCCAGTTATAATTCACCCCTCCACTTT.

The rearrangement links TRBV7-3 to TRBJ2-3; 8 nucleotides match TRBD1. CDR3 length: 16 residues. The germline V gene has CDR1 SGHTA and CDR2 FQGTGA. V was clipped by 3 bases and J by 0 bases; unmatched bases: 5. The CDR3, as DNA: TGTGCCAGCAGCTTCGACGGACAGGGAAGCACAGATACGCAGTATTTT. Protein product: CASSFDGQGSTDTQYF.

The J gene is TRBJ1-1, the V gene TRBV19, with D perhaps matching TRBD1 (5 bases). This CDR3 spans 13 amino acids. V gave up 6 bases and J gave up 4 bases, with 12 bases separating them. The germline V gene has CDR1 LNHDA and CDR2 SQIVND (reference sequence). Written as DNA, the CDR3 is TGTGCCAGTAGCGATAGGGACGGCACTGAAGCTTTCTTT. This translates into CASSDRDGTEAFF.

The table lists this clone with a count of one. The chain joins TRBV4-1 to TRBJ1-1, with unresolved D. Per the germline V gene, CDR1 is MGHRA and CDR2 is YSYEKL. The CDR3 is 13 amino acids. With 3 bases removed from V and 1 base from J, the gap between germline ends came to 6 bases. The CDR3 here is CASSHYQNTEAFF. Written as DNA, the CDR3 is TGCGCCAGCAGCCATTACCAGAACACTGAAGCTTTCTTT.

The chain links TRBV18 to TRBJ2-5; TRBD1 matches 8 bases. The germline V gene encodes CDR1 KGHSH and CDR2 LQKENI. J gave up 7 bases and V 3 bases, and 4 bases lay outside the gene matches. This CDR3 comprises 13 residues. The CDR3 bases are TGTGCCAGCTCACCCGGACAGGGTGCGACCCAGTACTTC. Residues: CASSPGQGATQYF.